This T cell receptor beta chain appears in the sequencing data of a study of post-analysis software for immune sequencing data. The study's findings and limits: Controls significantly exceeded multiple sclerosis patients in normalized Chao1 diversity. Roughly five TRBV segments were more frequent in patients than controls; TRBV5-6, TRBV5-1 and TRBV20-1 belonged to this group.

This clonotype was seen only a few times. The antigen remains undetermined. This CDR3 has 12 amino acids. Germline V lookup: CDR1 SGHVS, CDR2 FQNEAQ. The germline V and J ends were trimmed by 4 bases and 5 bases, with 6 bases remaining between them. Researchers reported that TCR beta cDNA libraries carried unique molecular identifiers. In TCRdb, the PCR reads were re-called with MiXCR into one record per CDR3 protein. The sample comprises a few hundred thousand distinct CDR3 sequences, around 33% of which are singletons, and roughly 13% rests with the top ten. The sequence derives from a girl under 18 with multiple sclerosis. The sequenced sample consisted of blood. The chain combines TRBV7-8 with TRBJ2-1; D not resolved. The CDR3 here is CASSSVNNEQFF. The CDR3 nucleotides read TGTGCCAGCAGCTCGGTCAACAATGAGCAGTTCTTC.